The 21 T cell receptor beta chains reported below all come from one sample, sequenced in a study of T cell changes during pregnancy in multiple sclerosis. TCRdb's table, derived via immunoSEQ multiplex PCR, lists solely in-frame clones and lacks some. This sample has roughly 32,000 clones, with about nine tenths found just once. The starting material was CD8+ T cells from peripheral blood mononuclear cells, obtained in the second trimester of pregnancy. The receptors were gathered from a female donor in good health, enrolled as a control in a pregnancy study.

The CDR3 coding sequence is TGCGCCAGCAGCTTGGAGCACGCTTCCTACGAGCAGTACTTC. This sequence encodes CASSLEHASYEQYF. The V and J genes are TRBV5-1 and TRBJ2-7, with D uncertain. CDR3 length: 14 amino acids. Germline values: CDR1 SGHRS, CDR2 YFSETQ. V gave up 0 bases and J gave up 1 base, with 8 bases separating them. Full variable domain (remainder filled in from reference TRBV5-1 and TRBJ2-7): KAGVTQTPRYLIKTRGQQVTLSCSPISGHRSVSWYQQTPGQGLQFLFEYFSETQRNKGNFPGRFSGRQFSNSRSEMNVSTLELGDSALYLCASSLEHASYEQYFGPGTRLTVT.

This clone was found once. The chain uses TRBV7-9 and TRBJ2-7; TRBD2 aligns across 8 bases. The CDR3 sequence is 14 residues long. After removal of 5 bases from V and 5 bases from J, the junction contained 8 bases not matched to a gene. CDR1 and CDR2 (germline): SEHNR, FQNEAQ (reference sequence). Here the CDR3 DNA reads TGTGCCAGCAGCGATCCCGCGGGAGGCCACGAGCAGTACTTC. This gives the protein CASSDPAGGHEQYF.

This clone was detected once. A much more abundant neighbour one base away suggests this may be a read error. This sample also contains other DNA sequences that code for the same CDR3. The chain is built from TRBV4-3 and TRBJ2-4; TRBD2 might be the D (7 bases). The CDR3 is 15 amino acids. Trimming removed 0 bases from V and 7 bases from J, with 13 bases in between. Germline CDR1 LGHNA, CDR2 YSLEER. The CDR3 protein is CASSQDPRGGNIQYF. For the CDR3, the DNA is TGCGCCAGCAGCCAAGATCCGAGGGGGGGGAACATTCAGTACTTC.

This chain connects TRBV6-1 to TRBJ2-1; D possibly corresponds to TRBD1 (6 bases). Trimming cost V 6 bases and J 10 bases, with 13 bases left between them. The CDR3 totals 12 residues. In germline, CDR1 is MNHNS, CDR2 SASEGT. In DNA, the CDR3 is TGTGCCAGCAGAGTACAGGGTTACGAGCAGTTCTTC. Its translation is CASRVQGYEQFF.

V and J are TRBV5-6 and TRBJ2-7; 11 positions match TRBD1. The CDR3 totals 14 residues. Germline values: CDR1 SGHDT, CDR2 YYEEEE. The V segment lost 3 bases and the J segment 1 base; nucleotides outside the gene matches: 0. CDR3 protein: CASSWDRGSYEQYF. CDR3 nucleotides: TGTGCCAGCAGCTGGGACAGGGGGTCCTACGAGCAGTACTTC.

This chain links TRBV10-3 with TRBJ1-1; D may be TRBD1 (6 bases). The CDR3 totals 14 residues. V was clipped by 8 bases and J by 4 bases, with 17 bases between them. Germline values: CDR1 ENHRY, CDR2 SYGVKD. The chain's CDR3 is CAIVKGDWGTEAFF. The CDR3 DNA is TGTGCCATCGTTAAGGGGGATTGGGGCACTGAAGCTTTCTTT.

CDR3 sequence: CASSQEGPGGSNQPQHF. The CDR3 nucleotides read TGTGCCAGCAGCCAAGAGGGCCCGGGAGGGAGCAATCAGCCCCAGCATTTT. The chain links TRBV4-2 to TRBJ1-5; D unclear. This CDR3 has 17 amino acids. The germline CDR1 and CDR2 sequences are LGHNA and YNFKEQ. V lost 0 bases and J lost 1, with 13 bases in between.

The CDR3 region is CASSEAGLAGASYEQYF. CDR3 DNA sequence: TGTGCCAGCAGTGAAGCAGGACTAGCGGGGGCGTCCTACGAGCAGTACTTC. The rearrangement joins TRBV2 to TRBJ2-7; TRBD2 matches at 13 bases. J lost 1 base, V lost 0 bases, and 3 bases had no gene match. Germline V gene data show CDR1 as SNHLY and CDR2 as FYNNEI. The length of the CDR3 is 17 residues.

J is TRBJ2-2 and V is TRBV19; D unresolved. Trimming removed 0 bases at V and 1 base at J, with 9 bases between. Germline V lookup: CDR1 LNHDA, CDR2 SQIVND (reference sequence). This CDR3 has 16 residues. As DNA, the CDR3 is TGTGCCAGTAGTATAGATGGCGGTGAGAACACCGGGGAGCTGTTTTTT. Translating it yields CASSIDGGENTGELFF.

The gene calls are TRBV4-3 and TRBJ2-7; 9 bases map to TRBD1. This CDR3 is 14 amino acids long. After removal of 5 bases from V and 2 bases from J, the junction contained 4 bases not matched to a gene. Germline V CDR1 and CDR2: LGHNA, YSLEER. CDR3 DNA: TGCGCCAGCAGCTACGGGACAGGGACCTACGAGCAGTACTTC. This translates into CASSYGTGTYEQYF.

V is TRBV11-3 and J is TRBJ2-3; D is possibly TRBD2 (6 bases). Trimming shortened V by 3 bases and J by 0 bases, and 10 bases separated the two germline ends. The CDR3 is made up of 15 amino acids. The V gene's germline CDR1 is SGHNT and CDR2 YENEEA. The CDR3 nucleotides read TGTGCCAGCAGCTTTTCGGGGACTAGCACAGATACGCAGTATTTT. It codes for CASSFSGTSTDTQYF.

The chain recombines TRBV27 with TRBJ1-2; TRBD1 agrees at 9 bases. V was clipped by 6 bases and J by 0 bases; unmatched bases: 8. The CDR3 length is 16 residues. Germline V gives CDR1 MNHEY, CDR2 SMNVEV (reference sequence). In DNA, the CDR3 is TGTGCCAGCAGCAAACAGGGGGCCCATACTAACTATGGCTACACCTTC. Encoded protein: CASSKQGAHTNYGYTF.

The chain is built from TRBV27 and TRBJ2-4, with TRBD2 as a possible D gene (5 bases). Deletions cut 2 bases from V and 5 bases from J, with 7 bases between. CDR3 length: 13 residues. Germline V gene lookup returns CDR1 MNHEY and CDR2 SMNVEV (reference sequence). CDR3 sequence reads: CASSLVGENIQYF. CDR3 in DNA: TGTGCCAGCAGTTTAGTGGGAGAAAACATTCAGTACTTC.

The chain uses TRBV27 and TRBJ2-1; 7 nucleotides agree with TRBD2. The germline V gene has CDR1 MNHEY and CDR2 SMNVEV (reference sequence). The CDR3 spans 15 residues. The junction had 7 bases not matched to a gene; V was cut back by 8 bases and J by 0 bases. In DNA, the CDR3 is TGTGCCAGCCAGACGGCGGGGGACTCCTACAATGAGCAGTTCTTC. As protein: CASQTAGDSYNEQFF.

The rearrangement links TRBV6-1 to TRBJ1-2; the D gene is possibly TRBD1 (5 bases). Trimming cost V 7 bases and J 7 bases, with 19 bases left between them. This CDR3 contains 14 residues. CDR1 and CDR2 (germline): MNHNS, SASEGT. CDR3 sequence: CASTWGWGVSGYTF. Written as DNA, the CDR3 is TGTGCCAGCACCTGGGGTTGGGGGGTAAGTGGCTACACCTTC.

This chain uses TRBV28 with TRBJ2-6; a weak D match, TRBD2 (6 bases). Germline lookup yields CDR1 MDHEN and CDR2 SYDVKM. The CDR3 is made up of 16 amino acids. Trimming removed 5 bases at V and 0 bases at J, with 11 bases between. CDR3 residues: CASSPRGYSGANVLTF. The CDR3 DNA sequence: TGTGCCAGCAGTCCCCGGGGGTACTCTGGGGCCAACGTCCTGACTTTC.

The J gene is TRBJ2-6, the V gene TRBV21-1; the D segment call TRBD1 is taken from the table without a DNA check. TRBV21-1 is shown as a pseudogene. The CDR3 extends over 18 amino acids. The DNA for the CDR3 is TGTGCCAGCAGCATACGGGACAGGGATCTCAATGGGGCCAACGTCCTGACTTTC. This gives the protein CASSIRDRDLNGANVLTF.

The CDR3 nucleotides read TGTGCCAGCAACGGGGAGACCCAGTACTTC. Translating gives CASNGETQYF. The chain employs TRBV2 and TRBJ2-5; D is unresolved. Germline-derived CDR1 and CDR2 are SNHLY and FYNNEI. The CDR3 has 10 amino acids. V dropped 7 bases and J dropped 5 bases, with 5 bases sitting between them. The whole variable domain, filled in from reference TRBV2 and TRBJ2-5, reads EPEVTQTPSHQVTQMGQEVILRCVPISNHLYFYWYRQILGQKVEFLVSFYNNEISEKSEIFDDQFSVERPDGSNFTLKIRSTKLEDSAMYFCASNGETQYFGPGTRLLVL.

The V gene is TRBV7-2, the J gene TRBJ2-1, with TRBD2 identical over 10 bases. The germline CDR1 and CDR2 sequences are SGHTA and FQGNSA. The V segment lost 2 bases and the J segment 7 bases; nucleotides outside the gene matches: 5. The CDR3 length is 15 residues. The CDR3 DNA reads as TGTGCCAGCAGCTTAACTAGCGGGGAAGGGAATGAGCAGTTCTTC. This encodes CASSLTSGEGNEQFF.

This chain connects TRBV27 to TRBJ1-1; D is ambiguous. CDR1 is MNHEY, CDR2 SMNVEV, per germline (reference sequence). The CDR3 contains 12 residues. V was shortened by 6 bases and J by 4 bases, with 9 bases between the two germline ends. CDR3 DNA sequence: TGTGCCAGCAGAAGGACTGCCACTGAAGCTTTCTTT. This sequence encodes CASRRTATEAFF.

The chain carries TRBV6-4 and TRBJ1-2, with 10 positions matching TRBD1. This CDR3 is 15 amino acids long. The germline gives CDR1 MRHNA, CDR2 SNTAGT. With 0 bases clipped from V and 5 bases from J, the junction kept 3 bases outside the gene matches. CDR3 in amino acids: CASSDSTGGGYGYTF. In nucleotides, the CDR3 is TGTGCCAGCAGTGACTCGACAGGGGGCGGGTATGGCTACACCTTC.